One sample yielded the 23 T cell receptor beta chains listed below, sequenced in a study of technical replicates of blood from several donors. The assay was immunoSEQ multiplex PCR, and TCRdb's table has in-frame clones only and misses some. This table has approximately 89,000 clones, around 94% appearing once. The sequencing sample was made of T cells isolated from PBMCs. These receptors were obtained from a human donor in good health.

The chain combines TRBV2 with TRBJ2-3; D gene uncertain. Germline V gene data show CDR1 as SNHLY and CDR2 as FYNNEI. Trimming took off 5 bases at V and 2 bases at J, with 2 bases between the two ends. CDR3 length: 11 residues. The CDR3 here is CASSYTDTQYF. The CDR3 DNA reads as TGTGCCAGCAGTTACACAGATACGCAGTATTTT.

The chain couples TRBV2 to TRBJ2-5; possibly TRBD1 for D (5 bases). V was cut by 4 bases and J by 7 bases, with 13 bases left in between. CDR1 SNHLY and CDR2 FYNNEI come from the germline V gene. The CDR3 is 13 amino acids. The chain's CDR3 is CASSGQGQGTQYF. CDR3 nucleotides: TGTGCCAGCAGTGGTCAGGGCCAGGGGACCCAGTACTTC.

This clone turned up a few times. V usage is TRBV28 and J usage is TRBJ1-1, with D perhaps matching TRBD1 (5 bases). This CDR3 is 14 amino acids long. Germline assignment: CDR1 MDHEN and CDR2 SYDVKM. V lost 3 bases and J 5 bases, leaving 13 bases between the germline ends. The CDR3 sequence: CASSFQGDTTEAFF. The CDR3 DNA follows: TGTGCCAGCAGTTTTCAGGGCGACACGACTGAAGCTTTCTTT.

CDR3 DNA: TGCGCCAGCAGCCCCCGGGGGGGGGATCAAGAGACCCAGTACTTC. Amino acid sequence: CASSPRGGDQETQYF. The chain links TRBV5-1 to TRBJ2-5, with TRBD2 identical over 8 bases. The CDR3 contains 15 residues. Per the germline V gene, CDR1 is SGHRS and CDR2 is YFSETQ. The V and J ends lost 4 bases and 2 bases, in that order; junction bases with no gene match: 7.

This clone was seen once. V and J are TRBV19 and TRBJ1-2, with D perhaps TRBD1 (5 bases). Trimming left V 3 bases short and J 6 bases short, with 8 bases between. Germline CDR1 is LNHDA and CDR2 is SQIVND (reference sequence). This CDR3 has 12 amino acids. The CDR3 is CASSIQGDGYTF. The CDR3 region has the DNA TGTGCCAGTAGTATTCAGGGTGATGGCTACACCTTC.

The chain recombines TRBV30 with TRBJ1-1; D is unresolved. This CDR3 comprises 13 residues. V lost 3 bases to trimming and J lost 1 base, with 9 bases between them. CDR1 and CDR2 from the germline V gene are GTSNPN and SVGIG (reference sequence). CDR3 DNA sequence: TGTGCCTGGAGAACGTCGGGGAACACTGAAGCTTTCTTT. The encoded protein is CAWRTSGNTEAFF.

The V call is TRBV18, the J call TRBJ1-1; no definite D call. The CDR3 spans 15 residues. CDR1 and CDR2 from the germline V gene are KGHSH and LQKENI. Trimming cost V 2 bases and J 0 bases, with 10 bases left between them. This CDR3 is CASSPVGLMNTEAFF. CDR3 sequence (DNA): TGTGCCAGCTCACCAGTTGGCCTCATGAACACTGAAGCTTTCTTT. The full variable domain, rest sourced from reference TRBV18 and TRBJ1-1, is NAGVMQNPRHLVRRRGQEARLRCSPMKGHSHVYWYRQLPEEGLKFMVYLQKENIIDESGMPKERFSAEFPKEGPSILRIQQVVRGDSAAYFCASSPVGLMNTEAFFGQGTRLTVV.

A single count supports this clone. The V call is TRBV18, the J call TRBJ1-1, with D perhaps matching TRBD1 (5 bases). Germline CDR1 KGHSH, CDR2 LQKENI. The germline V and J ends were trimmed by 6 bases and 4 bases, with 15 bases remaining between them. The CDR3 is 14 residues long. The CDR3 sequence: CASSPQGGGTEAFF. In DNA, the CDR3 is TGTGCCAGCTCCCCTCAGGGCGGCGGCACTGAAGCTTTCTTT.

CDR3: CASSLVSLQGYGYTF. The CDR3, as DNA: TGTGCCAGCAGCTTAGTATCCCTACAGGGATACGGCTACACCTTC. The chain is built from TRBV7-9 and TRBJ1-2, with D possibly matching TRBD1 (6 bases). This CDR3 has 15 amino acids. Germline V gives CDR1 SEHNR, CDR2 FQNEAQ (reference sequence). Trimming took off 1 base at V and 8 bases at J, with 17 bases between the two ends.

The chain employs TRBV19 and TRBJ2-7; TRBD1 aligns across 8 bases. The ends lost 10 bases at V and 4 bases at J; junction bases unmatched: 12. There are 14 residues in the CDR3. Germline loops: CDR1 LNHDA, CDR2 SQIVND (reference sequence). In DNA form, the CDR3 reads TGTGCCACCAGTAGGACAGGGAGTGTTTACGAGCAGTACTTC. Amino acids: CATSRTGSVYEQYF. The full variable domain, completed using reference TRBV19 and TRBJ2-7, is DGGITQSPKYLFRKEGQNVTLSCEQNLNHDAMYWYRQDPGQGLRLIYYSQIVNDFQKGDIAEGYSVSREKKESFPLTVTSAQKNPTAFYLCATSRTGSVYEQYFGPGTRLTVT.

V usage is TRBV30 and J usage is TRBJ1-4; tentative D call: TRBD1 (5 bases). Germline CDR1 is GTSNPN and CDR2 is SVGIG (reference sequence). The CDR3 runs to 13 residues. Trimming left V 6 bases short and J 8 bases short, with 16 bases between. For the CDR3, the DNA is TGTGCCTGCCAATTGAAGGGGCAAGAAAAACTGTTTTTT. It yields the protein CACQLKGQEKLFF.

A note on this clone: Germline is not matched at one junction end, which may reflect a read error. The V call is TRBV7-6, the J call TRBJ2-7, with D tentatively TRBD1 (7 bases). Germline loops: CDR1 SGHVS, CDR2 FNYEAQ. The CDR3 is made up of 14 amino acids. The CDR3 here is CVSSLSGGTYEQYF. The CDR3 coding sequence is TGTGTCAGCAGCTTATCAGGGGGGACCTACGAGCAGTACTTC.

The chain has TRBV19 and TRBJ1-4, with a tentative D call TRBD1 (6 bases). Trimming cost V 5 bases and J 10 bases, with 11 bases left between them. The CDR3 contains 12 residues. Germline V gives CDR1 LNHDA, CDR2 SQIVND (reference sequence). CDR3 sequence: CASSPQGGKLFF. CDR3 nucleotide sequence: TGTGCCAGTAGTCCACAGGGCGGAAAACTGTTTTTT.

This sequence joins TRBV27 and TRBJ2-7; D is perhaps TRBD1 (5 bases). Germline loops: CDR1 MNHEY, CDR2 SMNVEV (reference sequence). This CDR3 is 14 amino acids long. V gave up 6 bases and J gave up 6 bases, with 18 bases separating them. The CDR3 bases are TGTGCCAGCAGACAGGAAAGGGAACGAAGCGAGCAGTACTTC. Its translation: CASRQERERSEQYF.

The V and J genes are TRBV10-2 and TRBJ2-1, with 9 positions matching TRBD2. There are 15 residues in the CDR3. Per the germline V gene, CDR1 is WSHSY and CDR2 is SAAADI. The junction had 1 base not matched to a gene; V was cut back by 3 bases and J by 1 base. The CDR3 reads CASSESGGSYNEQFF. The CDR3 nucleotides are TGCGCCAGCAGTGAAAGCGGGGGGTCCTACAATGAGCAGTTCTTC.

The chain has TRBV5-1 and TRBJ2-6, with 11 bases fitting TRBD1. With V trimmed by 5 bases and J by 2 bases, 12 bases remained unmatched. The CDR3 has 19 residues. Germline-derived CDR1 and CDR2 are SGHRS and YFSETQ. CDR3 region: CASSSGTGGRITGANVLTF. CDR3 bases: TGCGCCAGCAGTTCTGGGACAGGGGGACGTATAACTGGGGCCAACGTCCTGACTTTC.

This rearrangement joins TRBV5-1 to TRBJ2-2, with D possibly TRBD1 on 6 matching bases. This CDR3 is built from 16 residues. V lost 4 bases and J lost 3, with 16 bases in between. CDR1 and CDR2 (germline): SGHRS, YFSETQ. In DNA, the CDR3 is TGCGCCAGCAGCCAACGGGTCGCAGGGGACACCGGGGAGCTGTTTTTT. This sequence encodes CASSQRVAGDTGELFF.

The rearrangement uses TRBV4-3 and TRBJ2-1; D is possibly TRBD1 (5 bases). Per the germline V gene, CDR1 is LGHNA and CDR2 is YSLEER. V was pared by 3 bases and J by 8 bases, with 11 bases between. The CDR3 totals 13 residues. This CDR3 reads CASSHMTADEQFF. The CDR3 bases are TGCGCCAGCAGCCACATGACAGCAGATGAGCAGTTCTTC.

The rearrangement links TRBV19 to TRBJ2-7, with TRBD1 matching over 7 bases. Germline V lookup: CDR1 LNHDA, CDR2 SQIVND (reference sequence). The CDR3 has 13 amino acids. Losses at the gene ends were 4 bases for V and 5 bases for J; bases not matched to a gene: 5. Written as DNA, the CDR3 is TGTGCCAGTAGTAGGGGACAGTCTAACGAGCAGTACTTC. Translated: CASSRGQSNEQYF.

The chain recombines TRBV6-5 with TRBJ2-3; D is uncertain. Germline CDR1 and CDR2: MNHEY and SVGAGI. V was clipped by 7 bases and J by 4 bases, with 12 bases between them. The CDR3 is 13 residues long. The CDR3 nucleotides are TGTGCCAGCATGAGTTTCAGCGCAGATACGCAGTATTTT. Translating gives CASMSFSADTQYF.

This clone came up once. The V call is TRBV19, the J call TRBJ1-5; TRBD1 is a possible D gene (5 bases). The CDR3 spans 14 residues. V was shortened by 5 bases and J by 5 bases, with 13 bases between the two germline ends. Germline V gene lookup returns CDR1 LNHDA and CDR2 SQIVND (reference sequence). CDR3: CASSPEGYYQPQHF. CDR3 sequence (DNA): TGTGCCAGTAGTCCGGAGGGGTATTATCAGCCCCAGCATTTT.

The chain is built from TRBV28 and TRBJ1-2, with D uncertain. V was clipped by 2 bases and J by 8 bases, with 18 bases between them. The germline V gene has CDR1 MDHEN and CDR2 SYDVKM. The CDR3 length is 15 residues. Here the CDR3 reads CASSLAPLLTGGYTF. As DNA, the CDR3 is TGTGCCAGCAGTTTAGCCCCGTTACTGACGGGAGGCTACACCTTC.

The chain combines TRBV5-6 with TRBJ2-7, with a possible D match to TRBD2 (6 bases). The CDR3 covers 14 residues. The V and J ends lost 4 bases and 3 bases respectively, with 14 bases between them. Germline V CDR1 and CDR2: SGHDT, YYEEEE. In nucleotides, the CDR3 is TGTGCCAGCAGCCAGGGACTTCTAGTCTACGAGCAGTACTTC. This translates into CASSQGLLVYEQYF.